The clone carrying this TCR beta chain was counted between two and nine times. This record belongs to a study of blood T cell repertoires in COVID-19. The method was immunoSEQ multiplex PCR; TCRdb's version includes in-frame clones alone and lacks a portion of them. The sample includes a few hundred thousand clones, 89% of them seen just once. Seattle's cohort entered during active infection and was followed longitudinally. Sequencing used peripheral blood. The source is a woman aged 25 to 39 with COVID-19, enrolled during active disease.

This chain's CDR3 is CASSHAPGDPSYEQYF. The CDR3 DNA follows: TGCGCCAGCAGCCATGCCCCGGGGGACCCTTCCTACGAGCAGTACTTC. The genes are TRBV4-1 and TRBJ2-7; D is possibly TRBD2 (6 bases). V lost 3 bases, J lost 1 base, and 16 bases lay in between. Germline CDR1 is MGHRA and CDR2 is YSYEKL. The CDR3 is made up of 16 amino acids.